The clone carrying this T cell receptor (beta chain) showed up just a few times. The V gene's germline CDR1 is SGHRS and CDR2 YFSETQ. This CDR3 spans 15 amino acids. V was clipped by 1 base and J by 0 bases, with 7 bases between them. The data originate from a study of blood T cell repertoires in COVID-19. Background on the study: Samples representing acute and convalescent COVID-19 were sourced from the United States, Italy and Spain. The cDNA or gDNA used as material had been derived from T cells, B-cell-depleted T cells, or PBMCs.

How the authors handled the data: By means of reference gene primer amplification, nucleated cell counts were estimated. Data came from immunoSEQ multiplex PCR; TCRdb stores just in-frame clones and leaves some out. The V and J calls and clone size are taken from that table; D and trimming were inferred from the DNA. The sample carries about 26,000 clones, roughly 91% recorded once. The sequence derives from a man between 65 and 85 years old with active COVID-19. Sequencing input: peripheral blood. The rearrangement uses TRBV5-1 and TRBJ2-2; D perhaps matches TRBD1 (6 bases). DNA of the CDR3: TGCGCCAGCAGCTTGCAGGGGTCGAACACCGGGGAGCTGTTTTTT. Its protein is CASSLQGSNTGELFF. The full variable domain, its missing parts supplied by reference TRBV5-1 and TRBJ2-2, is KAGVTQTPRYLIKTRGQQVTLSCSPISGHRSVSWYQQTPGQGLQFLFEYFSETQRNKGNFPGRFSGRQFSNSRSEMNVSTLELGDSALYLCASSLQGSNTGELFFGEGSRLTVL.